This T cell receptor (beta chain) was observed in a study of graft-versus-host responses after intestinal transplantation. Study overall: Multivisceral, liver-intestinal, or isolated intestinal transplants were performed in recipients. Among the recipients, all got anti-thymocyte globulin induction and then tacrolimus and steroids for around 3 years.

Whole-study findings and limits: Recipient marrow contained GvH clones, some of which appeared first in ileum or blood. Early declines in HvG clones that occurred post-transplant were associated with peak circulating GvH clone levels.

The protocol was immunoSEQ multiplex PCR, while the TCRdb copy is restricted to in-frame clones and leaves out a portion. The sample shows about 93,000 clones, 90% to 95% of them seen only once. V lost 4 bases and J 3 bases, leaving 2 bases between the germline ends. CDR3 length: 11 amino acids. In germline, CDR1 is SEHNR, CDR2 FQNEAQ (reference sequence). Details on this clone: The antigen is undetermined.

The chain joins TRBV7-9 to TRBJ2-3; no firm D call. The clonotype originates from a human donor who received an intestinal transplant. This sample comprised unstimulated CD8+ T cells sorted from spleen or lymph node cells, obtained before intestinal transplant. CDR3 in DNA: TGTGCCAGCAGCTCAACAGATACGCAGTATTTT. Protein: CASSSTDTQYF.